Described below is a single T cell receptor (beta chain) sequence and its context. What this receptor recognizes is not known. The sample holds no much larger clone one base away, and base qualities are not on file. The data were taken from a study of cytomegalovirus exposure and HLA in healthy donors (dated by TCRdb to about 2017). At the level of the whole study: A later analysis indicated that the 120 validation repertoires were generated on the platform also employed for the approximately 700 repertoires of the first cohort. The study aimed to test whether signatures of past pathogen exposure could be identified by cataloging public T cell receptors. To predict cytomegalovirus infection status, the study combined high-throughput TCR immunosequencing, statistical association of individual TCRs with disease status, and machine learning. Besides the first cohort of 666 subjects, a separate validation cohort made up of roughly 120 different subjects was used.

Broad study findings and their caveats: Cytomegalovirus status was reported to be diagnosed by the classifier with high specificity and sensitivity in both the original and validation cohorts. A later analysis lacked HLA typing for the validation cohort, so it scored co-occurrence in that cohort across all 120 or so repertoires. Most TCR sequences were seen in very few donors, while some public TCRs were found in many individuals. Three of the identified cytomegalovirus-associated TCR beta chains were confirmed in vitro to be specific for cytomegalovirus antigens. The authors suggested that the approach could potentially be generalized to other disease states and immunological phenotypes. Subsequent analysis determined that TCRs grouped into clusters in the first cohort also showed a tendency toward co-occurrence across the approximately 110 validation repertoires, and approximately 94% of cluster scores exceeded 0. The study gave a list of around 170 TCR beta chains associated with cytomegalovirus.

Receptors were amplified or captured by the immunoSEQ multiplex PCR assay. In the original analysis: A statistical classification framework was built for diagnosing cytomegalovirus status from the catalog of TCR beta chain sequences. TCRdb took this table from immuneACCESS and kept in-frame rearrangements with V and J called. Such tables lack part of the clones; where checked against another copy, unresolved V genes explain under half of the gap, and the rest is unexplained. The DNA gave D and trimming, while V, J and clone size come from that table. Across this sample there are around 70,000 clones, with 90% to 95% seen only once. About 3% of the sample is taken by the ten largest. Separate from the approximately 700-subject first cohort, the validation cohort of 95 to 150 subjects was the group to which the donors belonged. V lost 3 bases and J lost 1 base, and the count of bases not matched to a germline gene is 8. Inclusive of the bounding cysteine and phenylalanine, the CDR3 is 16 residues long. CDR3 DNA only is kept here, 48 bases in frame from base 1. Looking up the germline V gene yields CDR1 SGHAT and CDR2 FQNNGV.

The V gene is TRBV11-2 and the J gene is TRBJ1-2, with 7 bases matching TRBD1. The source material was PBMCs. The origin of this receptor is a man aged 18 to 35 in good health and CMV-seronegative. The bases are TGTGCCAGCAGCTTTGGACGGACAGGCAATAACTATGGCTACACCTTC. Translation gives CASSFGRTGNNYGYTF.